These 17 T cell receptor beta chains originate from one sample sequenced in a study of blood T cells in healthy people across ages. For the second PCR, which ran for about 6 to 11 cycles, a sample-barcoded 5' primer and a J-beta primer mix were used. TCRdb used MiXCR to reprocess the 5' RACE reads, holding one entry per CDR3 protein. The data contain roughly 730,000 distinct CDR3 sequences, approximately 53% of them singletons. Specimen: blood. The receptors derive from a man aged 40-50 years in good health.

This chain joins TRBV7-9 and TRBJ2-1; 9 bases are a match to TRBD2. The ends lost 5 bases at V and 8 bases at J; junction bases unmatched: 13. The germline CDR1 and CDR2 sequences are SEHNR and FQNEAQ (reference sequence). This CDR3 has 16 amino acids. The CDR3 sequence: CASSPPAGTSLYEQFF. For the CDR3, the DNA is TGTGCCAGCAGCCCCCCAGCCGGGACTAGCCTTTATGAGCAGTTCTTC.

This clonotype was seen a handful of times. This chain joins TRBV6-5 and TRBJ1-1, with a weak D call TRBD1 (6 bases). CDR1 and CDR2 (germline): MNHEY, SVGAGI. The CDR3 runs to 15 residues. The ends were cut back, 5 bases at V and 4 bases at J, with 17 bases in the middle. The chain's CDR3 is CASSTEYRVATEAFF. Here the CDR3 DNA reads TGTGCCAGCAGTACAGAGTACAGGGTCGCCACTGAAGCTTTCTTT.

A few counts support this clonotype. The CDR3 sequence is CASARQGVAYEQYF. CDR3 nucleotide sequence: TGTGCCAGCGCGAGACAGGGGGTAGCCTACGAGCAGTACTTC. The rearrangement uses TRBV25-1 and TRBJ2-7, with 9 nucleotides matching TRBD1. Germline CDR1 reads MGHDK; CDR2 reads SYGVNS. The CDR3 covers 14 residues. Germline trimming cut 8 bases from V and 2 bases from J; bases unmatched to any gene: 7.

This clonotype was recorded many times. The chain combines TRBV20-1 with TRBJ2-5, with TRBD1 as a possible D gene (6 bases). From germline, CDR1 is DFQATT and CDR2 SNEGSKA (reference sequence). Trimming took 7 bases from V and 1 from J, leaving 16 bases between them. The CDR3 loop spans 14 amino acids. DNA for the CDR3: TGCAGTGTAACAGGGAGAGGGGGCCAAGAGACCCAGTACTTC. Its translation: CSVTGRGGQETQYF.

In this sample, this clonotype turned up many times. V gene TRBV24-1 combines with J gene TRBJ2-1; 7 positions match TRBD2. This CDR3 has 15 amino acids. CDR1 is KGHDR and CDR2 is SFDVKD in the germline V gene. J gave up 1 base and V 4 bases, and 3 bases lay outside the gene matches. The DNA for the CDR3 is TGTGCCACCAGTGACCCTAGCGGATCCTACAATGAGCAGTTCTTC. It translates to CATSDPSGSYNEQFF.

The table lists this clonotype with a few counts. V gene TRBV7-2 combines with J gene TRBJ2-5; D gene unclear. The CDR3 spans 15 residues. V shed 5 bases and J shed 0 bases, with 13 bases lying between them. CDR1 SGHTA and CDR2 FQGNSA come from the germline V gene. The CDR3 coding sequence is TGTGCCAGCAGCCAGTCCTCACAGAACCAAGAGACCCAGTACTTC. This sequence encodes CASSQSSQNQETQYF.

This clonotype was seen ten or more times. The chain uses TRBV12-3 or TRBV12-4 and TRBJ2-4, with 13 nucleotides matching TRBD2. Trimming took 5 bases from V and 11 from J; bases not matched to a gene: 9. The CDR3 covers 15 residues. CDR3 in amino acids: CASSKTTSGGGFQYF. The CDR3 DNA reads TGTGCCAGCAGTAAAACTACTAGCGGGGGGGGCTTTCAGTACTTC.

The V and J genes are TRBV12-3 or TRBV12-4 and TRBJ2-3, with D perhaps TRBD2 (5 bases). The length of the CDR3 is 14 residues. The V and J ends lost 5 bases and 3 bases respectively, with 12 bases between them. The CDR3 nucleotides read TGTGCCAGCAGTCCCAGGACTCGGACAGATACGCAGTATTTT. Its protein is CASSPRTRTDTQYF.

The CDR3: CASSLVGMLSEQYF. The CDR3 coding sequence is TGTGCCAGCAGCTTAGTCGGAATGTTATCCGAGCAGTACTTC. This sequence joins TRBV7-2 and TRBJ2-7; D is uncertain. Germline CDR1 and CDR2: SGHTA and FQGNSA. Between the trimmed V and J ends, which lost 1 base and 6 bases, there was a span of 13 bases. CDR3 length equals 14 residues.

The rearrangement links TRBV9 to TRBJ1-2; 8 nucleotides match TRBD1. The length of the CDR3 is 17 residues. CDR1 is SGDLS and CDR2 is YYNGEE in the germline V gene. V lost 0 bases and J lost 4; bases outside the gene matches: 11. For the CDR3, the DNA is TGTGCCAGCAGCGTAGCCCTAAGAGCGGACAGGGCCTATGGCTACACCTTC. Protein: CASSVALRADRAYGYTF.

This clonotype was detected only a few times. The chain joins TRBV7-9 to TRBJ2-7; maybe TRBD1 (5 bases). CDR1 is SEHNR and CDR2 is FQNEAQ in the germline V gene (reference sequence). The CDR3 length is 14 residues. Trimming left V 3 bases short and J 2 bases short, with 11 bases between. The CDR3 reads CASSFPGSTYEQYF. CDR3 DNA sequence: TGTGCCAGCAGCTTCCCAGGGTCCACCTACGAGCAGTACTTC.

This sequence joins TRBV28 and TRBJ1-2; no clear D gene. V was clipped by 7 bases and J by 11 bases, with 17 bases between them. There are 12 residues in the CDR3. Germline CDR1 is MDHEN and CDR2 is SYDVKM. The CDR3: CASTMPDGRYTF. Here the CDR3 DNA reads TGTGCCAGCACTATGCCAGACGGGAGATACACCTTC.

J is TRBJ2-3 and V is TRBV12-3 or TRBV12-4, with 7 nucleotides matching TRBD1. The CDR3 loop spans 13 amino acids. V shed 5 bases, J shed 4 bases, and the junction held 3 bases outside the gene matches. The CDR3 region has the DNA TGTGCCAGCAGTCTCACAGGGGCAGATACGCAGTATTTT. This encodes CASSLTGADTQYF.

This clonotype occurred a few times. The chain combines TRBV5-1 with TRBJ2-1, with 7 bases that match TRBD1. This CDR3 has 14 residues. In germline, CDR1 is SGHRS, CDR2 YFSETQ. The V gene end was trimmed by 0 bases and the J gene end by 7 bases; junction bases not matched to a gene: 4. DNA for the CDR3: TGCGCCAGCAGCTTGGAGAACAGGGGTAATGAGCAGTTCTTC. Translating gives CASSLENRGNEQFF.

The rearrangement uses TRBV5-4 and TRBJ2-5; D is uncertain. Trimming stripped 6 bases from V and 5 bases from J, with 14 bases between. The CDR3 loop spans 13 amino acids. Per the germline V gene, CDR1 is SGHNT and CDR2 is YYREEE (reference sequence). The CDR3 DNA follows: TGTGCCAGCACCAACTCAAGTACGGAGACCCAGTACTTC. Protein sequence: CASTNSSTETQYF. Full variable domain (rest looked up from reference TRBV5-4 and TRBJ2-5): ETGVTQSPTHLIKTRGQQVTLRCSSQSGHNTVSWYQQALGQGPQFIFQYYREEENGRGNFPPRFSGLQFPNYSSELNVNALELDDSALYLCASTNSSTETQYFGPGTRLLVL.

This clonotype has just a few counts. The chain employs TRBV5-1 and TRBJ2-7, with 7 bases identical to TRBD2. The CDR3 loop spans 15 amino acids. After removal of 3 bases from V and 3 bases from J, the junction contained 9 bases not matched to a gene. Germline V gene sequence: CDR1 SGHRS, CDR2 YFSETQ. The CDR3 sequence: CASSSAGGGFYEQYF. The CDR3 coding sequence is TGCGCCAGCAGCTCCGCCGGCGGGGGATTCTACGAGCAGTACTTC.

The rearrangement joins TRBV5-5 to TRBJ2-7, with 11 positions matching TRBD2. The ends lost 4 bases at V and 4 bases at J; junction bases unmatched: 10. Germline CDR1 is SGHKS and CDR2 is YYEKEE (reference sequence). The CDR3 contains 16 residues. The CDR3 here is CASSLDRTSGLYEQYF. CDR3 sequence (DNA): TGTGCCAGCAGCCTTGACCGGACTAGCGGGCTATACGAGCAGTACTTC.